This T cell receptor beta chain was captured in a study of graft-versus-host responses after intestinal transplantation (dated by TCRdb to the early 2020s). At the level of the whole study: The transplants that recipients got were multivisceral, liver-intestinal, or isolated intestinal. Every recipient was given anti-thymocyte globulin induction, followed by roughly 3 years of maintenance tacrolimus and steroids. After intestinal transplantation, graft-versus-host and host-versus-graft alloreactive T cell clones in the graft, circulation and bone marrow were tracked using bulk TCR-beta CDR3 sequencing. To identify alloreactive clones, pre-transplant mixed lymphocyte reaction products were sequenced and compared with unstimulated pre-transplant donor and recipient T cells. A cohort of more than 20 intestinal transplant recipients, including one retransplant, was enrolled, and a few patients lacking pretransplant specimens were excluded. A peak of at least 4% donor T cells among recipient peripheral blood mononuclear cells was the definition used for donor T cell macrochimerism. Instead of going to the commercial service, samples from a few later patients were sequenced in-house on an Illumina MiSeq and processed with MiXCR.

Library preparation used the immunoSEQ multiplex PCR assay. For most patients, high-throughput TCR-beta CDR3 sequencing of genomic DNA was performed by Adaptive Biotechnologies. The source study handled its data this way. Adaptive's ImmunoSEQ software supplied the TCR sequencing data for around 19 patients, while MiXCR and VDJtools were used to process three other patients. Because the origin of CDR3 nucleotide sequences shared between donor and recipient could not be assigned, those sequences were removed. At least 2-fold expansion over unstimulated cells and a minimum CFSE-low frequency of 0.002% (template counts) or 0.001% (read counts) were required for clones to be classified as alloreactive. Clones were considered mappable if detected in sequenced pre-transplant spleen, lymph node, or MLR CFSE-low populations of the donor or recipient. The cumulative frequency of alloreactive clones was calculated as a percentage of all sequences, weighted by copy number. TCRdb holds this immuneACCESS table with in-frame rearrangements only. Some clones are missing; in checked studies, unresolved V genes explain under half, and the rest has no known cause. From that table come the V and J calls and clone size; the DNA was used to work out D and trimming. This sample lists 15,000 to 20,000 clones; 83% were detected once. The top ten clonotypes cover under 4% of the sample.

To isolate intraepithelial and lamina propria lymphocytes from graft specimens, dithiothreitol, EDTA incubations and collagenase D digestion were used. Bulk TCR-beta sequencing was performed on serial intestinal graft biopsy specimens collected as late as 600 days after transplant. Points the paper makes about the study in general: Peak levels of circulating GvH clones were associated with declines in HvG clones early after transplant. GvH clones were found in recipient bone marrow, and some of the GvH clones appeared earlier in ileal mucosa or blood, which is consistent with an intestinal mucosal origin. The conclusions were limited by the relatively low number and heterogeneity of the intestinal transplant patients. In patients with donor T cell macrochimerism, the allografts had high GvH to HvG T cell clonal ratios.

This clone was counted only a few times. No cognate antigen has been identified for it. Base quality data are lacking; no much larger clone is found one base away. V is shortened by 0 bases, J by 3 bases, and the region joining them spans 6 bases. The cysteine opens and the phenylalanine closes a CDR3 of 13 amino acids. Of all the DNA, just the CDR3 is kept, 39 bases in frame from base 1. CDR1 and CDR2 were assigned from the germline V gene as SGHNT and YENEEA. Source: ileum tissue, taken around 600 days after intestinal transplantation. The chain links TRBV11-3 with TRBJ2-7, with no confident D gene call. This clonotype originated in a human patient who received an intestinal transplant, so some T cells may come from the graft donor. The nucleotides read TGTGCCAGCAGCTTAGATAGCAACTACGAGCAGTACTTC. Translation gives CASSLDSNYEQYF.